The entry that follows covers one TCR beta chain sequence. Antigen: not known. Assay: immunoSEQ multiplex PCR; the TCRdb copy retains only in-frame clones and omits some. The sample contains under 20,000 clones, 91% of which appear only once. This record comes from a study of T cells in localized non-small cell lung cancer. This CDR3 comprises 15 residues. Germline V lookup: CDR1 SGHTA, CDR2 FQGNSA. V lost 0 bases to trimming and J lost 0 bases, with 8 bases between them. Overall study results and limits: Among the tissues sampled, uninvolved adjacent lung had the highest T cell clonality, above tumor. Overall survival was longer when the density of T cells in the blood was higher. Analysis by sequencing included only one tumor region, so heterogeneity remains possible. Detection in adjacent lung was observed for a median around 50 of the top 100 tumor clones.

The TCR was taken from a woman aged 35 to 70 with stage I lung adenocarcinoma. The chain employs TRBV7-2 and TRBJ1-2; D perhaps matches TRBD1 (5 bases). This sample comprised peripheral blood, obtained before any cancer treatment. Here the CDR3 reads CASSLAGGANYGYTF. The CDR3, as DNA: TGTGCCAGCAGCTTAGCCGGGGGAGCTAACTATGGCTACACCTTC.